This TCR beta chain was obtained from a study of STAT5B mutations in CD4+ large granular lymphocyte leukemia. V was shortened by 7 bases and J by 6 bases, with 16 bases between the two germline ends. Germline CDR1 is SNHLY and CDR2 is FYNNEI. The CDR3 is made up of 13 amino acids. Whole-study findings and limits: Patient CD4-sorted repertoires stayed more clonal than healthy ones after leukemic-clone removal. Compared with healthy controls (2/35), patient top clones favored TRBV06 (8/27).

As regards this clone: Its antigen remains unknown.

Measured with immunoSEQ multiplex PCR; TCRdb has only the in-frame clones, and not every one. Seen here are under 35,000 clones, about 88% observed once, and the top ten hold 0.4% to 0.5%. Input material: CD4+ T cells from blood buffy coats. V and J are TRBV2 and TRBJ2-7; D gene unclear. The TCR originated in a human donor in good health. The DNA of the CDR3 is TGTGCCAGCAAAGGCAGCACATTTGGCGAGCAGTACTTC. It specifies CASKGSTFGEQYF. The full variable domain, its missing parts supplied by reference TRBV2 and TRBJ2-7, is EPEVTQTPSHQVTQMGQEVILRCVPISNHLYFYWYRQILGQKVEFLVSFYNNEISEKSEIFDDQFSVERPDGSNFTLKIRSTKLEDSAMYFCASKGSTFGEQYFGPGTRLTVT.